Listed here is a single T cell receptor (beta chain). No cognate antigen has been identified for it. No much larger clone exists at a distance of one base, and base qualities are not known. Libraries were made using 5' RACE. These reads were obtained on an Illumina HiSeq 2000. A universal primer binding site was added through template switching, and the final cDNA carried a unique molecular identifier so that TCR cDNA molecules could be counted accurately. Specific primers in the conserved constant-segment region were used to synthesize first-strand cDNA for TCR alpha and beta chains. To control for contamination, every cDNA library was double barcoded, receiving both a SMART-Mk sample barcode and Illumina barcodes. TruSeq adapter sequences, together with Illumina sample barcodes, were added in two successive PCR steps. The TCR alpha and beta cDNA libraries were sequenced on the Illumina HiSeq platform using custom primers. Processing in the source paper ran as follows. Raw reads were processed with MiGEC to extract unique molecular identifiers, and MiXCR was used to determine CDR3 positions. For each individual, recombination models were inferred using an EM algorithm with the repgenHMM and IGoR tools. Shared clonotype analysis was performed with the tcR package in R, normalizing sharing by the product of cloneset sizes. Out-of-frame nonproductive sequences were analyzed to study raw recombination free of thymic and clonal selection effects. Using fastp trimming at Q25 and MiXCR clonotype assembly, TCRdb reanalyzed the public sequencing data and kept in-frame beta chains. Here each entry gathers all rows of one CDR3 protein and keeps the most common genes and DNA. For this entry, the V and J calls and clone size follow TCRdb and not the study's own pipeline. The sample table shows 200,000 to 250,000 distinct CDR3 sequences, and over 5.5% are seen once. The ten largest clonotypes hold more than 14% of the sample.

Only healthy Caucasian donors were included. Three pairs of female monozygotic twins, all aged roughly 18 to 30 years, made up the twin cohort. CD4+ and CD8+ T cell populations were isolated with positive isolation kits from Invitrogen. The CDR3 holds 16 amino acids from the cysteine to the phenylalanine. Just CDR3 DNA is preserved here, 48 bases in frame from base 1. The germline V gene encodes CDR1 SNHLY and CDR2 FYNNEI. Trimming at the junction amounts to 3 bases on V and 5 bases on J, and the germline ends lie 17 bases apart. The data originate from a study of identical twins (TCRdb year 2016). Broadly, across the study: TCR alpha and beta repertoires from monozygotic twins, unrelated adults of various ages and cord blood were deep-sequenced to test whether fetal clonotypes persist. To rule out contamination, the twin experiments were replicated at different times with different library preparation protocols.

The research as a whole found: Zero-insertion analyses could be partly confounded by invariant T cells such as MAIT and iNKT, although diverse VJ usage argued against such confounding for most clonotypes. Because the same donors could not be followed over many years, the conclusions relied on cross-sectional statistical analysis. In beta out-of-frame sequences, excess twin sharing was weaker, because having fewer shared sequences lowered the signal-to-noise ratio. Compared with coincidental sharing between unrelated individuals, an excess of low generation-probability sequences was observed among out-of-frame TCR alpha sequences shared between twins. Fewer insertions were carried by abundant cord blood beta clonotypes; a weaker similar trend was observed in young adult naive repertoires, while no such trend was observed in memory repertoires. In monozygotic twins, recombination models systematically underestimated out-of-frame TCR alpha sharing, but the models matched the sharing seen between unrelated individuals.

These data were likewise used in another study, on T cells expressing NK-cell markers. Taken from the second paper: Several donors provided sorted CD3+CD56+NKG2C+, CD3+CD56+NKG2C- and CD3+CD56-NKG2C+ T-cell subsets, whose TCR beta-chain repertoires were profiled. Seven of the eight sequenced donors were HCMV-seropositive and one was HCMV-seronegative. In several experiments an anti-gammadeltaTCR antibody was added to restrict sorting to alphabetaTCR-expressing T cells. In 5 to 7 donors, the dominant CD3+CD56+NKG2C+ clonotypes were found to rank among the top 10 CD8+ clonotypes and to make up 1.0-7.0% of CD8+ T cells. Those dominant clonotypes were again the most abundant among CD3+CD56-NKG2C+ cells in four donors, at roughly 28.3-65%. Whether the expanded NKG2C-expressing T cell clones were specific for HCMV antigens was left unclear. The eight sequenced donors were randomly selected healthy volunteers, three men and five women. To determine HCMV serostatus, a commercial ELISA kit was used to detect HCMV-specific IgG in serum. Reads were demultiplexed and grouped by UMI with MIGEC, and clonotypes were assembled and quantified with MiTCR. To remove erroneous sequences, TCR cDNA sequences were retained only when supported by two or more reads. The tcR package was used for downstream repertoire analysis, with clonotypes matched between fractions based on CDR3 nucleotide sequence plus V segment. VDJmatch was used to annotate antigen specificity against VDJdb, with one amino acid substitution in CDR3 allowed.

Sequenced input: CD8+ T cells sorted from blood. The sequence joins TRBV2 to TRBJ2-1, and TRBD2 may be the D gene, going by 7 matching bases. The receptor was derived from a woman aged 18-30 years in good health. Here the CDR3 is given as CASSDGGGGPDNEQFF. The DNA is as follows: TGTGCCAGCAGTGACGGTGGGGGGGGCCCGGACAATGAGCAGTTCTTC.